This TCR beta chain was sequenced in a study of Graves' ophthalmopathy and Graves' hyperthyroidism (dated by TCRdb to between 2018 and 2020). For the study in its entirety: Peripheral blood samples were taken at the time of initial diagnosis, before any treatment was given. In several hyperthyroidism patients, the T-cell repertoires found in thyroid tissue were compared with those found in blood. The roughly 91 discovery patients were randomly divided into training and test sets at a 7:3 ratio. In total, 120 to 150 blood samples were TCR-sequenced: 43 ophthalmopathy, 75 hyperthyroidism and roughly 17 hyperthyroidism-to-ophthalmopathy patients. To explore V-J signatures that distinguish ophthalmopathy from hyperthyroidism, a discovery set of 100 patients was enrolled, made up of some 41 with ophthalmopathy and under 65 with stable hyperthyroidism. For independent validation, a separate cohort was made up of approximately 19 hyperthyroidism patients plus 17 patients who later progressed from hyperthyroidism to ophthalmopathy. To tell Graves' ophthalmopathy apart from Graves' hyperthyroidism, and to predict which patients would progress to ophthalmopathy, the study relied on TCR beta repertoire signatures. After sampling, hyperthyroidism patients received methimazole starting at 30 mg daily, and ophthalmopathy patients received high-dose intravenous methylprednisolone. The investigation overall reported the following: Sample size was not statistically predetermined, and group allocation was not concealed from the investigators. In cross-validation, the 13-signature model distinguished ophthalmopathy from stable hyperthyroidism with approximately 90% sensitivity and 81.08% specificity, while in the test set the corresponding values were around 79% and 71%. In validation, the model predicted ophthalmopathy progression with about 64% sensitivity and approximately 72% specificity; some 13 predicted patients were CT-confirmed with GO in a median of approximately six months. Most expanded thyroid clonotypes with a frequency above 0.001 also appeared in blood, which suggests that blood repertoires may reflect the immune response in the thyroid.

TCR beta CDR3 regions were amplified from RNA transcripts for repertoire sequencing. A first-round RT-PCR used HTBI primers with the Qiagen OneStep RT-PCR kit, followed by a second-round multiplex PCR, size selection and purification. Sequencing of the libraries was carried out on an Illumina HiSeq2000 in paired-end mode with 100 bp reads. The source study handled its data this way. Reads were processed with SOAPnuke, discarding reads with adapters, uncalled bases, mean Phred below 15, or no exact constant-primer or identifier match. COPE v1.2.5 was used to merge high-quality paired reads. Each unique nucleotide sequence was treated as a clonotype, and MiTCR v1.1 was used to align the clonotypes to the IMGT TRB V, D and J references. Only V-J combinations with frequency above 0.0001 were analysed, covering 99.2% of repertoires. A TCR clonal expansion and chaos score per V-J combination was defined as the ratio of F50 clonal expansion to chaos observed in the TCRdist matrix. Welch's t-statistics and random forest were used to reduce the features to some 13 V-J combinations, which were then used as input to a naive Bayes classifier. The Morisita-Horn index was used to measure how similar the thyroid and blood repertoires were. Using fastp trimming at Q25 and MiXCR clonotype assembly, TCRdb reanalyzed the public sequencing data and kept in-frame beta chains. Rows with one shared CDR3 protein collapse into an entry with the most common genes and DNA. The V and J calls, along with clone size, are taken from TCRdb and not from the paper's own processing. The table for this sample lists about 380,000 distinct CDR3 sequences; 15% to 19% of them were counted only once. The ten largest clones capture 5.5% to 8% of the sample.

V has 4 bases trimmed and J has 10 bases trimmed; junction bases matching no gene number 4. The germline V gene yields SGHRS for CDR1 and YFSETQ for CDR2. The CDR3 runs 12 amino acids, cysteine and phenylalanine included. The only DNA kept is the CDR3, 36 bases in frame from the first base. Hyperthyroidism was defined as stable when no progression to ophthalmopathy occurred within 18 months of follow-up. Hyperthyroidism patients were newly diagnosed, were aged 18 to 65 years, and had a disease duration under 2 months. Anyone with other autoimmune diseases, uncontrolled infections, pregnancy or lactation was excluded from the study. Diagnosis relied on clinical symptoms, serum thyroxine, TRAb, thyroid ultrasound and orbital computed tomography. PBMCs were isolated from approximately 10 ml of fresh peripheral blood by Ficoll-Paque density gradient centrifugation. Total RNA was extracted with Trizol reagent and quality-checked on an Agilent 2100 Bioanalyzer.

This clonotype has a handful of counts. The antigen it recognizes is unknown. No much larger clonotype is one base removed from it; base qualities were not supplied. The TCR comes from a woman in her late teens or twenties with stable Graves' hyperthyroidism. Donor details come from another sample of the same person, matched by shared clones. Material for sequencing was peripheral blood. The rearranged segments are TRBV5-1 and TRBJ1-2; 10 central nucleotides agree with TRBD1. The DNA sequence is given as TGCGCCAGCAGCGAGACAGGGGGCGCCTACACCTTC. This gives the protein CASSETGGAYTF.